A single sample gave rise to the 11 T cell receptor beta chains below, sequenced in a study of CD8+ T cells in alopecia areata. RNA, once extracted, was reverse transcribed into cDNA for use as the sequencing template. The method was immunoSEQ multiplex PCR; TCRdb's version includes in-frame clones alone and lacks a portion of them. The profile shows 210,000 or so clones, roughly 66% of them singletons. As for treatment: oral pan-JAK inhibitor, 5-10 mg twice daily. Sequences were derived from CD4+ T cells sorted from blood, sampled between weeks 43 and 45, from a patient treated with tofacitinib. The receptor set was obtained from a human donor with alopecia areata.

This clone turned up a few times. J is TRBJ2-1 and V is TRBV29-1; no clear D gene. The length of the CDR3 is 16 residues. Germline V CDR1 and CDR2: SQVTM, ANQGSEA. Trimming left V 0 bases short and J 0 bases short, with 12 bases between. The CDR3 region is CSVEDATSNSYNEQFF. CDR3 DNA: TGCAGCGTTGAAGATGCGACAAGTAACTCCTACAATGAGCAGTTCTTC.

The sample holds a few counts of this clone. The chain combines TRBV7-2 with TRBJ1-2, with 7 nucleotides matching TRBD1. The CDR3 runs to 17 residues. Germline V gene lookup returns CDR1 SGHTA and CDR2 FQGNSA. V lost 0 bases and J lost 2; bases outside the gene matches: 9. CDR3 DNA sequence: TGTGCCAGCAGCTTAGCCATAGACAGGGCGAGAAACTATGGCTACACCTTC. Amino acids: CASSLAIDRARNYGYTF.

The chain links TRBV7-2 to TRBJ2-7; TRBD2 aligns across 8 bases. The CDR3 is 15 amino acids. Germline V gene sequence: CDR1 SGHTA, CDR2 FQGNSA. V dropped 4 bases and J dropped 1; count of bases not matched to a gene: 6. The CDR3 nucleotides read TGTGCCAGCAGCTCCGGACTAGCCTGGTCCTACGAGCAGTACTTC. Its protein is CASSSGLAWSYEQYF.

The rearrangement uses TRBV5-1 and TRBJ1-1; tentative D call: TRBD1 (5 bases). Germline CDR1 SGHRS, CDR2 YFSETQ. CDR3 size: 12 residues. The V end lost 2 bases, the J end lost 10 bases, and 12 bases lay between the germline ends. CDR3: CASSLDGDGAFF. CDR3 sequence (DNA): TGCGCCAGCAGCTTAGACGGGGACGGAGCTTTCTTT.

The chain uses TRBV5-1 and TRBJ2-5; the match to TRBD1 covers 8 bases. Germline trimming cut 4 bases from V and 6 bases from J; bases unmatched to any gene: 5. The CDR3 is 13 residues long. CDR1 and CDR2 from the germline V gene are SGHRS and YFSETQ. CDR3: CASSVDRVQTQYF. The DNA of the CDR3 is TGCGCCAGCAGCGTGGACAGGGTCCAGACCCAGTACTTC.

The V and J genes are TRBV2 and TRBJ1-4; weak D call: TRBD1 (5 bases). The V gene lost 6 bases and the J gene lost 8 bases, with 16 bases spanning the gap. The germline CDR1 and CDR2 sequences are SNHLY and FYNNEI. CDR3 length equals 14 residues. The CDR3 sequence: CASRETVLGEKLFF. CDR3 bases: TGTGCCAGCAGAGAGACAGTCCTAGGCGAAAAACTGTTTTTT.

V is TRBV5-6 and J is TRBJ1-2; D remains ambiguous. Germline V gene sequence: CDR1 SGHDT, CDR2 YYEEEE. The CDR3 spans 13 residues. Trimming removed 3 bases from V and 4 bases from J, with 10 bases in between. This CDR3 is CASSSGVPYGYTF. CDR3 coding DNA: TGTGCCAGCAGCTCTGGTGTTCCCTATGGCTACACCTTC.

The rearrangement links TRBV4-3 to TRBJ2-1; possibly TRBD1 or TRBD2 for D (6 bases each). Trimming pared 0 bases from V and 3 bases from J, leaving 12 bases between. Germline V gene sequence: CDR1 LGHNA, CDR2 YSLEER. CDR3 length: 16 amino acids. The DNA of the CDR3 is TGCGCCAGCAGCCAAGATCGGGGGACACACTACAATGAGCAGTTCTTC. Amino acid sequence: CASSQDRGTHYNEQFF.

This sequence joins TRBV11-2 and TRBJ2-7; 12 positions agree with TRBD1. Per the germline V gene, CDR1 is SGHAT and CDR2 is FQNNGV. The CDR3 extends over 16 amino acids. Trimming cost V 2 bases and J 6 bases; bases outside gene matches: 8. The CDR3 loop reads CASSLMGQGASGEQYF. The DNA for the CDR3 is TGTGCCAGCAGCTTAATGGGACAGGGGGCATCAGGCGAGCAGTACTTC.

CDR3 in amino acids: CATSRDTPDEQFF. Here the CDR3 DNA reads TGTGCCACCAGCAGAGATACCCCTGATGAGCAGTTCTTC. The chain has TRBV15 and TRBJ2-1; D remains unclear. This CDR3 region has 13 residues. V shed 0 bases and J shed 8 bases, with 8 bases lying between them. Germline CDR1 and CDR2: LNHNV and YYDKDF (reference sequence).

CDR3 DNA sequence: TGTGCCAGCAGTGAATTTTCAGGAGATAATTCACCCCTCCACTTT. Translated: CASSEFSGDNSPLHF. This chain links TRBV25-1 with TRBJ1-6; no clear D gene. Looked up from germline, CDR1 is MGHDK and CDR2 is SYGVNS. This CDR3 contains 15 residues. Trimming removed 1 base at V and 5 bases at J, with 9 bases between.